This is a list of T cell receptor beta chains from one sample in a study of PD-1 blockade in classical Hodgkin lymphoma. Sequenced by immunoSEQ multiplex PCR; TCRdb stores in-frame clones only, minus some. The sample holds 20,000 to 30,000 clones; more than 80% are singletons and the top ten take around 8%. Sample: peripheral blood mononuclear cells (PBMCs), taken before the second cycle of nivolumab. These receptors came from a human donor with classical Hodgkin lymphoma. CDR3s include the opening cysteine and the closing phenylalanine or tryptophan. D genes are given only for firm matches. Size tells how often a clone was seen (once, few, many) or the class of an expanded clone, and some rows leave it out.

abundance: -; j_gene: TRBJ2-7; v_gene: TRBV7-2; d_gene: TRBD2; CDR3aa: CASSQYGTSGGLRQYF; CDR3nt: TGTGCCAGCAGCCAATACGGGACTAGCGGGGGCTTAAGGCAGTACTTC
abundance: -; j_gene: TRBJ1-2; v_gene: TRBV27; d_gene: -; CDR3aa: CASSPLTGYDYGYTF; CDR3nt: TGTGCCAGCAGCCCTCTTACAGGGTACGACTATGGCTACACCTTC
abundance: -; j_gene: TRBJ1-5; v_gene: TRBV6-5; d_gene: -; CDR3aa: CASSSNRAQPQHF; CDR3nt: TGTGCCAGCAGTTCCAACCGGGCGCAGCCCCAGCATTTT
abundance: -; j_gene: TRBJ2-7; v_gene: TRBV6-5; d_gene: TRBD1; CDR3aa: CASRGQHYEQYF; CDR3nt: TGTGCCAGCAGGGGACAGCACTACGAGCAGTACTTC
abundance: -; j_gene: TRBJ2-1; v_gene: TRBV6-5; d_gene: -; CDR3aa: CASRVYNEQFF; CDR3nt: TGTGCCAGCAGAGTCTACAATGAGCAGTTCTTC
abundance: -; j_gene: TRBJ2-2; v_gene: TRBV28; d_gene: TRBD1; CDR3aa: CASSPRTGGNTGELFF; CDR3nt: TGTGCCAGCAGTCCGAGGACAGGGGGCAACACCGGGGAGCTGTTTTTT
abundance: -; j_gene: TRBJ2-7; v_gene: TRBV6-5; d_gene: -; CDR3aa: CASSNRAYEQYF; CDR3nt: TGTGCCAGCAGTAACAGGGCCTACGAGCAGTACTTC
abundance: -; j_gene: TRBJ1-5; v_gene: TRBV5-8; d_gene: -; CDR3aa: CASSRDRRKPQHF; CDR3nt: TGTGCCAGCAGCCGGGACCGAAGAAAGCCCCAGCATTTT
abundance: -; j_gene: TRBJ2-1; v_gene: TRBV10-3; d_gene: TRBD2; CDR3aa: CAISDPGLAGGFRANEQFF; CDR3nt: TGTGCCATCAGTGACCCGGGACTAGCGGGGGGGTTTCGGGCCAATGAGCAGTTCTTC
abundance: -; j_gene: TRBJ2-5; v_gene: TRBV29-1; d_gene: TRBD2; CDR3aa: CSASERGGTQETQYF; CDR3nt: TGCAGCGCCTCAGAGCGGGGGGGTACCCAAGAGACCCAGTACTTC
abundance: -; j_gene: TRBJ2-3; v_gene: TRBV5-4; d_gene: TRBD2; CDR3aa: CASSLIQRGGEDTQYF; CDR3nt: TGTGCCAGCAGCTTGATCCAGCGGGGAGGGGAAGATACGCAGTATTTT
abundance: once; j_gene: TRBJ2-2; v_gene: TRBV11-2; d_gene: -; CDR3aa: CASSLAGTGELFF; CDR3nt: TGTGCCAGCAGCTTAGCGGGCACCGGGGAGCTGTTTTTT
abundance: -; j_gene: TRBJ2-7; v_gene: TRBV6-6; d_gene: -; CDR3aa: CASSNYKSYEQYF; CDR3nt: TGTGCCAGCAGTAACTACAAATCCTACGAGCAGTACTTC
abundance: -; j_gene: TRBJ1-4; v_gene: TRBV2; d_gene: -; CDR3aa: CASSGGGGNEKLFF; CDR3nt: TGTGCCAGCAGTGGGGGCGGTGGGAATGAAAAACTGTTTTTT
abundance: few; j_gene: TRBJ2-7; v_gene: TRBV6-5; d_gene: TRBD1; CDR3aa: CASSSGTVPYEQYF; CDR3nt: TGTGCCAGCAGTTCGGGGACAGTTCCCTACGAGCAGTACTTC
abundance: -; j_gene: TRBJ2-7; v_gene: TRBV7-9; d_gene: -; CDR3aa: CASSPSPGSSYEQYF; CDR3nt: TGTGCCAGCAGCCCCTCCCCCGGGAGCTCCTACGAGCAGTACTTC
abundance: -; j_gene: TRBJ1-4; v_gene: TRBV28; d_gene: TRBD1; CDR3aa: CASMWDRRNEKLFF; CDR3nt: TGTGCCAGCATGTGGGACAGGCGGAATGAAAAACTGTTTTTT
abundance: -; j_gene: TRBJ2-7; v_gene: TRBV29-1; d_gene: -; CDR3aa: CSVEGLSGRSSYEQYF; CDR3nt: TGCAGCGTTGAAGGTCTTTCCGGACGAAGCTCCTACGAGCAGTACTTC
abundance: -; j_gene: TRBJ2-3; v_gene: TRBV30; d_gene: TRBD2; CDR3aa: CAWSGGGGGTDTQYF; CDR3nt: TGTGCCTGGAGTGGAGGTGGCGGGGGGACAGATACGCAGTATTTT
abundance: -; j_gene: TRBJ1-3; v_gene: TRBV4-1; d_gene: -; CDR3aa: CASSQPGRGISGNTIYF; CDR3nt: TGCGCCAGCAGCCAACCTGGGAGGGGTATCTCTGGAAACACCATATATTTT
abundance: -; j_gene: TRBJ2-2; v_gene: TRBV7-9; d_gene: TRBD2; CDR3aa: CASSHSRLAGSYTGELFF; CDR3nt: TGTGCCAGCAGCCACTCGCGACTAGCGGGGTCCTACACCGGGGAGCTGTTTTTT
abundance: -; j_gene: TRBJ2-7; v_gene: TRBV6-6; d_gene: TRBD1; CDR3aa: CASSYGTGAYEQYF; CDR3nt: TGTGCCAGCAGTTACGGGACAGGGGCCTACGAGCAGTACTTC
abundance: -; j_gene: TRBJ2-5; v_gene: TRBV5-6; d_gene: -; CDR3aa: CASSQPRGKYQETQYF; CDR3nt: TGTGCCAGCAGCCAGCCCCGGGGGAAATACCAAGAGACCCAGTACTTC
abundance: -; j_gene: TRBJ1-1; v_gene: TRBV6-1; d_gene: -; CDR3aa: CASRNRGREAFF; CDR3nt: TGTGCCAGCAGGAACCGGGGCAGAGAAGCTTTCTTT
abundance: -; j_gene: TRBJ1-5; v_gene: TRBV28; d_gene: -; CDR3aa: CASLSAGNQPQHF; CDR3nt: TGTGCCAGCTTATCAGCAGGGAATCAGCCCCAGCATTTT
abundance: -; j_gene: TRBJ2-2; v_gene: TRBV5-6; d_gene: TRBD1; CDR3aa: CASSFRGHWTGELFF; CDR3nt: TGTGCCAGCAGCTTCAGGGGGCATTGGACCGGGGAGCTGTTTTTT
abundance: few; j_gene: TRBJ2-2; v_gene: TRBV5-6; d_gene: -; CDR3aa: CASSRVTGELFF; CDR3nt: TGTGCCAGCAGCCGAGTCACCGGGGAGCTGTTTTTT
abundance: once; j_gene: TRBJ1-2; v_gene: TRBV30; d_gene: TRBD1; CDR3aa: CAWMGTGDLYGYTF; CDR3nt: TGTGCCTGGATGGGGACAGGCGACCTCTATGGCTACACCTTC
abundance: -; j_gene: TRBJ1-1; v_gene: TRBV27; d_gene: -; CDR3aa: CASSLLGQPNTEAFF; CDR3nt: TGTGCCAGCAGTTTATTAGGACAGCCAAACACTGAAGCTTTCTTT
abundance: -; j_gene: TRBJ2-1; v_gene: TRBV7-9; d_gene: TRBD2; CDR3aa: CASSSYPGLAGGDEQFF; CDR3nt: TGTGCCAGCAGCTCTTACCCGGGACTAGCGGGGGGGGATGAGCAGTTCTTC
abundance: -; j_gene: TRBJ2-1; v_gene: TRBV5-1; d_gene: TRBD2; CDR3aa: CASSLGGTSNEQFF; CDR3nt: TGCGCCAGCAGCTTGGGGGGGACTAGCAATGAGCAGTTCTTC
abundance: few; j_gene: TRBJ2-2; v_gene: TRBV4-1; d_gene: TRBD1; CDR3aa: CASSQVATGYSGELFF; CDR3nt: TGCGCCAGCAGCCAAGTCGCGACAGGGTATTCCGGGGAGCTGTTTTTT
abundance: -; j_gene: TRBJ2-1; v_gene: TRBV5-1; d_gene: TRBD2; CDR3aa: CASSLFLAEHYNEQFF; CDR3nt: TGCGCCAGCAGCTTGTTTCTAGCGGAACACTACAATGAGCAGTTCTTC
abundance: -; j_gene: TRBJ2-1; v_gene: TRBV4-2; d_gene: -; CDR3aa: CASSQNRDEQFF; CDR3nt: TGTGCCAGCAGCCAAAACAGGGATGAGCAGTTCTTC
abundance: once; j_gene: TRBJ2-7; v_gene: TRBV5-6; d_gene: TRBD2; CDR3aa: CASRPLAGENYEQYF; CDR3nt: TGTGCCAGCAGACCACTAGCGGGGGAAAACTACGAGCAGTACTTC
abundance: once; j_gene: TRBJ2-3; v_gene: TRBV4-1; d_gene: -; CDR3aa: CASSQGGRYVKDTQYF; CDR3nt: TGCGCCAGCAGCCAAGGGGGAAGGTATGTGAAAGATACGCAGTATTTT
abundance: few; j_gene: TRBJ1-3; v_gene: TRBV7-9; d_gene: -; CDR3aa: CASSPRQLSGNTIYF; CDR3nt: TGTGCCAGCAGCCCCCGACAGCTCTCTGGAAACACCATATATTTT
abundance: -; j_gene: TRBJ2-5; v_gene: TRBV5-8; d_gene: TRBD1; CDR3aa: CASSLQGARGETQYF; CDR3nt: TGTGCCAGCAGCTTGCAGGGGGCCAGGGGGGAGACCCAGTACTTC
abundance: few; j_gene: TRBJ2-7; v_gene: TRBV4-1; d_gene: TRBD2; CDR3aa: CASSQLAGGYYEQYF; CDR3nt: TGCGCCAGCAGCCAACTGGCGGGGGGATACTACGAGCAGTACTTC
abundance: once; j_gene: TRBJ1-1; v_gene: TRBV7-3; d_gene: TRBD1; CDR3aa: CASSFQGEGTEAFF; CDR3nt: TGTGCCAGCAGCTTTCAGGGGGAGGGGACTGAAGCTTTCTTT
abundance: -; j_gene: TRBJ2-7; v_gene: TRBV6-5; d_gene: -; CDR3aa: CASIRSYEQYF; CDR3nt: TGTGCCAGCATAAGGTCCTACGAGCAGTACTTC
abundance: -; j_gene: TRBJ2-5; v_gene: TRBV5-8; d_gene: TRBD2; CDR3aa: CASATSGGLGETQYF; CDR3nt: TGTGCCAGCGCGACTAGCGGGGGATTGGGGGAGACCCAGTACTTC
abundance: -; j_gene: TRBJ1-1; v_gene: TRBV18; d_gene: -; CDR3aa: CASSPAFETLNTEAFF; CDR3nt: TGTGCCAGCTCACCAGCTTTCGAGACACTGAACACTGAAGCTTTCTTT
abundance: few; j_gene: TRBJ1-1; v_gene: TRBV19; d_gene: -; CDR3aa: CASSLQANTEAFF; CDR3nt: TGTGCCAGTAGTTTACAGGCGAACACTGAAGCTTTCTTT
abundance: -; j_gene: TRBJ1-1; v_gene: TRBV7-2; d_gene: -; CDR3aa: CASSRIDGTLNTEAFF; CDR3nt: TGTGCCAGCAGCCGTATTGACGGGACCCTGAACACTGAAGCTTTCTTT
abundance: once; j_gene: TRBJ2-7; v_gene: TRBV11-2; d_gene: -; CDR3aa: CASSPGQSYEQYF; CDR3nt: TGTGCCAGCAGCCCCGGACAATCTTACGAGCAGTACTTC
abundance: -; j_gene: TRBJ2-2; v_gene: TRBV7-2; d_gene: TRBD1; CDR3aa: CASSPQGAENFNTGELFF; CDR3nt: TGTGCCAGCAGCCCACAGGGGGCCGAAAACTTTAACACCGGGGAGCTGTTTTTT
abundance: -; j_gene: TRBJ2-7; v_gene: TRBV11-2; d_gene: TRBD1; CDR3aa: CASSRPGTGSYEQYF; CDR3nt: TGTGCCAGCAGCCGCCCCGGGACAGGGAGCTACGAGCAGTACTTC
abundance: -; j_gene: TRBJ2-7; v_gene: TRBV4-2; d_gene: -; CDR3aa: CASSQEAVMGYEQYF; CDR3nt: TGTGCCAGCAGCCAAGAAGCAGTGATGGGCTACGAGCAGTACTTC
abundance: -; j_gene: TRBJ1-5; v_gene: TRBV6-6; d_gene: -; CDR3aa: CASSPGKNQPQHF; CDR3nt: TGTGCCAGCAGCCCAGGGAAAAATCAGCCCCAGCATTTT
abundance: few; j_gene: TRBJ1-5; v_gene: TRBV30; d_gene: TRBD1; CDR3aa: CAWSAPGQGHGSNQPQHF; CDR3nt: TGTGCCTGGAGTGCCCCGGGACAGGGGCATGGGAGCAATCAGCCCCAGCATTTT
abundance: -; j_gene: TRBJ1-6; v_gene: TRBV4-1; d_gene: -; CDR3aa: CASSQLNSPLHF; CDR3nt: TGCGCCAGCAGCCAATTGAACTCACCCCTCCACTTT
abundance: once; j_gene: TRBJ2-1; v_gene: TRBV12-5; d_gene: TRBD2; CDR3aa: CASGLVLGGGAARNEQFF; CDR3nt: TGTGCTAGTGGTTTGGTTTTGGGCGGGGGGGCTGCGAGGAATGAGCAGTTCTTC
abundance: few; j_gene: TRBJ1-4; v_gene: TRBV5-1; d_gene: -; CDR3aa: CASSLAGGGNGKLFF; CDR3nt: TGCGCCAGCAGCTTGGCCGGAGGGGGGAATGGAAAACTGTTTTTT